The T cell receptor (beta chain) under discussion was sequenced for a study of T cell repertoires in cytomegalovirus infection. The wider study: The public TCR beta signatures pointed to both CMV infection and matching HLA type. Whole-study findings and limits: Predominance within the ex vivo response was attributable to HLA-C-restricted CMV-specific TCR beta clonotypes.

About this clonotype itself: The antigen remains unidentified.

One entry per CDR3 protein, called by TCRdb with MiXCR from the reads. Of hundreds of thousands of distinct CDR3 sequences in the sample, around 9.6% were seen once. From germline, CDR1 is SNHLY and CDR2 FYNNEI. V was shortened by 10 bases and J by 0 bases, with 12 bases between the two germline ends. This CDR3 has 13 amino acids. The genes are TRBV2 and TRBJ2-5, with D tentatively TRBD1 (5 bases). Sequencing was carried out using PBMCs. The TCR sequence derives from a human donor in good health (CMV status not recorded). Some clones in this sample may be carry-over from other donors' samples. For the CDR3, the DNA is TGTGCCATCCAAAAGGGGTACCAAGAGACCCAGTACTTC. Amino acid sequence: CAIQKGYQETQYF. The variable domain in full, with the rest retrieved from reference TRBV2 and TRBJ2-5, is EPEVTQTPSHQVTQMGQEVILRCVPISNHLYFYWYRQILGQKVEFLVSFYNNEISEKSEIFDDQFSVERPDGSNFTLKIRSTKLEDSAMYFCAIQKGYQETQYFGPGTRLLVL.